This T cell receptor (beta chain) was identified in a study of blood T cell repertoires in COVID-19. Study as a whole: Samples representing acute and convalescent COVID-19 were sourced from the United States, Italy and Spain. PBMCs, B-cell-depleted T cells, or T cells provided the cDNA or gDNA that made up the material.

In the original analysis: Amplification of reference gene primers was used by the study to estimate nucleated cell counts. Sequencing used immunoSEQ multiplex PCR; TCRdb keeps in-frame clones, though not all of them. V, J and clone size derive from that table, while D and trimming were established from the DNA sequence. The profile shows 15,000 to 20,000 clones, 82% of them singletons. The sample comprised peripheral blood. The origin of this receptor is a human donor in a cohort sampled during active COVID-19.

The CDR3 region is CASSYRTGGRKGYTF. Here the CDR3 DNA reads TGTGCCAGCAGTTATCGGACAGGGGGAAGGAAAGGCTACACCTTC. The chain has TRBV6-2 or TRBV6-3 and TRBJ1-2; 10 nucleotides agree with TRBD1. The trim removed 3 bases at V and 8 bases at J, leaving 9 bases unmatched. This CDR3 region has 15 residues. CDR1 is MNHEY, CDR2 SVGEGT, per germline.